Sequencing of this T cell receptor (beta chain) was carried out in a study of breast tumors, draining lymph nodes, adjacent tissues. General study results and limits: Tumor and nontumor repertoires were significantly more similar in luminal-like than in basal-like breast cancer.

One entry per CDR3 protein results from TCRdb running MiXCR on the multiplex PCR reads. The table records around 12,000 distinct CDR3 sequences, roughly 62% of them present only once. The germline V and J ends were trimmed by 1 base and 4 bases, with 19 bases remaining between them. The CDR3 runs to 18 residues. Germline V gene lookup returns CDR1 SGHDN and CDR2 FVKESK. This clonotype came up once. Its antigen remains unidentified. The sample consisted of tumor-adjacent breast tissue. V usage is TRBV14 and J usage is TRBJ2-2; the D is unclear. This TCR was sampled from a female donor with breast cancer. Some clones in this sample may be carry-over from other donors' samples. This CDR3 reads CASSQVSSRRVGTGELFF. The CDR3, as DNA: TGTGCCAGCAGCCAAGTCTCGAGTCGTAGGGTCGGCACCGGGGAGCTGTTTTTT.